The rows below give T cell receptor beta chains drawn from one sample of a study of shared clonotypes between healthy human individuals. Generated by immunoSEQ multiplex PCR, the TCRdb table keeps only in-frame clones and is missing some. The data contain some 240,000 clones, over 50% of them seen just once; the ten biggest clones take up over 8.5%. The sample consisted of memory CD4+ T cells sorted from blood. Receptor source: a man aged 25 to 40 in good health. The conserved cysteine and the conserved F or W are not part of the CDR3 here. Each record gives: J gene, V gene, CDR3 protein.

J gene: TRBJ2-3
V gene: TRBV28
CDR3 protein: ASSFNGQGAYTQY

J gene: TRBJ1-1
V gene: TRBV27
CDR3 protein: ASSFRQGRTFGLGTEAF

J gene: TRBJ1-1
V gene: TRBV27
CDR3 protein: ASSRDRVRTEAF

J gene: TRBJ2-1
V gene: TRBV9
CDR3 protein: ASSVGPLSYNEQF

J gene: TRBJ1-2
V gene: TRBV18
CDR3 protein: ASSLGPYLDDGYT

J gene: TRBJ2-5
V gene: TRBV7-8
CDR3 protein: ASSPAPRETQY

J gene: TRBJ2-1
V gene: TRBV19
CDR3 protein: ASRLRTSNEQF

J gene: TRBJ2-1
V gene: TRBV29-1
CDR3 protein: SARGPYNEQF

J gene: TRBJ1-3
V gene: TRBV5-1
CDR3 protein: ASSPGVFSGNTIY

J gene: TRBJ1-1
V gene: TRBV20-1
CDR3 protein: SKTRNTEAF

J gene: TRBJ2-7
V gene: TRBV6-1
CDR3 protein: ASSARLAGSHYEQY

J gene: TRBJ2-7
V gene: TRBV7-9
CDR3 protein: ASSQRSNSDPTDEQY

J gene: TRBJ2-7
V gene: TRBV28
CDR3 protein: ASSPGQTYEQY

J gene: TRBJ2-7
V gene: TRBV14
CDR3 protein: ASSQDRQTSYEQY

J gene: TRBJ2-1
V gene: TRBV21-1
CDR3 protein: ASSKGDSSYNEQF

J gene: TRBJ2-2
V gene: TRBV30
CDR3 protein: AWTPLHSGPTGELF

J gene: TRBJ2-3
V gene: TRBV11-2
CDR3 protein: ASSLMGQVTQY

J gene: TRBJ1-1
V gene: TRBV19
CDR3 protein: ASSLQGVNTEAF

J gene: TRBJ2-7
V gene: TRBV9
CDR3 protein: ASSEGGHFVDEQY

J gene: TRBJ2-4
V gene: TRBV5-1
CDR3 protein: ASSLAAAGLENIQY